These T cell receptor beta chains were read from a single sample in a study of blood T cell repertoires in COVID-19. The data were produced by immunoSEQ multiplex PCR, yet TCRdb's version contains in-frame clones alone and is incomplete. The table lists roughly 200,000 clones, roughly nine tenths of them singletons. Sequences were obtained from PBMCs or T cells enriched from blood (not recorded which). Receptor source: a woman between 50 and 59 years old in a cohort exposed to, infected with or recovered from COVID-19 (not recorded which). Both conserved end residues are part of each CDR3. The D gene is left open where the match is weak. Only part of the rows carry a size: once, few, many, or a class if the clone is expanded.

TRBD1	TRBV6-4	TRBJ2-1	-	TGTGCCAGCAGTCAGGACAGGGCAAGTGACAATGAGCAGTTCTTC	CASSQDRASDNEQFF
TRBD2	TRBV2	TRBJ2-1	-	TGTGCCAGCAGTGAAGCGCTTCGGCGGGAGGCCTCCTACAATGAGCAGTTCTTC	CASSEALRREASYNEQFF
TRBD1	TRBV11-1	TRBJ1-2	-	TGTGCCAGCAGCTTCGATACAGGGGACACCCATGGCTACACCTTC	CASSFDTGDTHGYTF
-	TRBV27	TRBJ1-1	-	TGTGCCAGCCTGGGACATTTGCACACTGAAGCTTTCTTT	CASLGHLHTEAFF
-	TRBV15	TRBJ1-1	-	TGTGCCACCAGCAGAGATGGGGGGACTGAAGCTTTCTTT	CATSRDGGTEAFF
-	TRBV29-1	TRBJ1-1	-	TGCAGCGTTGAGGGCAGGGGCTTTGAAGCTTTCTTT	CSVEGRGFEAFF
TRBD1	TRBV11-3	TRBJ2-5	-	TGTGCCAGCAGCCGACCCACCGCCCGCCTGTCCCAGGGGGCAGAGACCCAGTACTTC	CASSRPTARLSQGAETQYF
-	TRBV10-1	TRBJ2-5	-	TGCGCCAGCAGTGCATCGGACATGGTGGAGACCCAGTACTTC	CASSASDMVETQYF
TRBD1	TRBV3-1/TRBV3-2	TRBJ2-5	-	TGTGCCAGCAGCGGTATACAGGGGGGTGAGACCCAGTACTTC	CASSGIQGGETQYF
TRBD1	TRBV7-9	TRBJ1-2	once	TGTGCCAGCAGCAAAGGGACAGACGGTAATGGCTACACCTTC	CASSKGTDGNGYTF
TRBD1	TRBV6-1	TRBJ1-2	-	TGTGCCAGCAGTGAGACAGGGGCTCCCTATGGCTACACCTTC	CASSETGAPYGYTF
-	TRBV2	TRBJ1-2	once	TGTGCCAGCAGTGAAGCAGGAGACTATGGCTACACCTTC	CASSEAGDYGYTF
TRBD1	TRBV27	TRBJ1-2	few	TGTGCCAGCAGTTTAGGACAGGGCTATGGCTACACCTTC	CASSLGQGYGYTF
-	TRBV18	TRBJ1-1	-	TGTGCCAGCTCACTCCTACTACAGGGCACTGAAGCTTTCTTT	CASSLLLQGTEAFF
-	TRBV11-1	TRBJ2-2	-	TGTGCCAGCAGCTTGGGCAGAATTTACACCGGGGAGCTGTTTTTT	CASSLGRIYTGELFF
TRBD1	TRBV27	TRBJ1-4	few	TGTGCCAGCCGACCGAAAGGGGGCGCATGGGAAAAACTGTTTTTT	CASRPKGGAWEKLFF
TRBD2	TRBV5-1	TRBJ2-3	-	TGCGCCAGCAGCTATATCGGGATGGGACTAGCGGCCGCGACAGATACGCAGTATTTT	CASSYIGMGLAAATDTQYF
TRBD2	TRBV11-2	TRBJ2-2	-	TGTGCCAGCAGCTTAGATCATCAGGGCGAGCGGGGTTCCTCCGGGGAGCTGTTTTTT	CASSLDHQGERGSSGELFF
-	TRBV9	TRBJ2-2	-	TGTGCCAGCAATGGAATGTCAGGGGTGAACACCGGGGAGCTGTTTTTT	CASNGMSGVNTGELFF
-	TRBV24-1	TRBJ2-2	-	TGTGCCACCAGTGAACGGGGTGGAACCGGGGAGCTGTTTTTT	CATSERGGTGELFF
-	TRBV19	TRBJ1-2	-	TGTGCCAGTAGTATTCGTTCGCGGACAGCCACTTATGGCTACACCTTC	CASSIRSRTATYGYTF
-	TRBV5-1	TRBJ2-6	-	TGCGCCAGCATGGACTTTTGGCCTGGGGCCAACGTCCTGACTTTC	CASMDFWPGANVLTF
TRBD1	TRBV30	TRBJ1-4	once	TGTGCCGCCAACAGGGGAATCAATGAAAAACTGTTTTTT	CAANRGINEKLFF
TRBD1	TRBV7-9	TRBJ1-2	once	TGTGCCAGCAGCCGGGACAGGGTAAACAATGGCTACACCTTC	CASSRDRVNNGYTF
TRBD2	TRBV7-2	TRBJ2-1	-	TGTGCCAGCAGCTTAGTGGGGACTAGCGCCTACAATGAGCAGTTCTTC	CASSLVGTSAYNEQFF
TRBD1	TRBV19	TRBJ1-5	-	TGTGAAAGGACAGGGGAGAATCAGCCCCAGCATTTT	CERTGENQPQHF